This T cell receptor beta chain was found in a study of naive and memory T cell subsets. General study results and limits: A few larger clonotypes appeared in naive repertoires, especially CD8, possibly memory cells re-expressing CD45RA. Diversity fell and Gini index rose from naive through CM, EM, EMRA.

An equimolar mix of two oligonucleotides served as the beta constant-region primer for TRBC1 and TRBC2. Four rounds of PCR amplified the ligated cDNA using nested alpha and beta constant-region primers plus SP2. Ligation attached a single-stranded oligonucleotide with a 12-nucleotide UMI and the SP2 primer to the cDNA 3' end. TCRdb re-derived calls from the UMI-ligation and nested PCR reads in MiXCR, one entry per CDR3 protein. The sample includes around 160,000 distinct CDR3 sequences, roughly 20% seen only once; the top ten take approximately 0.1%. This CDR3 has 12 residues. V was shortened by 3 bases and J by 9 bases, with 12 bases between the two germline ends. The germline CDR1 and CDR2 sequences are SGHTS and YDEGEE. This clonotype was observed once. The antigen remains unidentified.

This chain links TRBV5-8 with TRBJ1-2; tentative D call: TRBD1 (5 bases). The sample comprised naive CD4+ T cells from blood. This clonotype was sampled from a human donor in good health. CDR3 DNA sequence: TGTGCCAGCAGCTACATCGGGGCGAGCTACACCTTC. Amino acids: CASSYIGASYTF.